Listed here is a single T cell receptor (beta chain). The clone's antigen remains unknown. The sample holds no much larger clone one base away, and base qualities are not on file. The intended sense of this specimen's time point label: newly diagnosed, previously untreated cHL patient sample. To serve as a comparison group for the relapsed/refractory trial patients, PBMCs were sequenced from patients with newly diagnosed, previously untreated classical Hodgkin lymphoma. After peripheral blood was drawn into 8 mL Vacutainer Cell Preparation Tubes, PBMCs were isolated by centrifugation and then cryopreserved. This sample is drawn from a study of PD-1 blockade in classical Hodgkin lymphoma (TCRdb year 2020). About the study as a whole: To define a peripheral blood immune signature of response to PD-1 blockade in classical Hodgkin lymphoma, the study combined TCR beta sequencing with CyTOF. Points the paper makes about the study in general: Baseline TCR diversity was reported to be lower in newly diagnosed patients than in healthy donors and to be lower still in relapsed/refractory patients. The study was limited to a single clinical trial cohort, and causes of repertoire differences, possibly disease activity or prior therapy, remained undefined.

The Qiagen DNeasy kit was used to extract genomic DNA from unsorted PBMCs and from the negatively selected CD4+ and CD8+ fractions. Amplification of TCR beta CDR3 regions was done by immunoSEQ multiplex PCR with primers that anneal to V and J segments. A synthetic immune receptor repertoire was used to minimize amplification bias, and any residual bias was removed computationally once sequencing was done. The authors processed their data as follows. Repertoire diversity was quantified as the Shannon entropy index using custom Python scripts. Unsorted, CD4+ and CD8+ repertoires were analyzed separately, except in combined analyses where CD4+ and CD8+ sequences were merged in silico. Here the immuneACCESS table is served through TCRdb, limited to in-frame sequences with V and J called. Missing clones are a known gap in these copies; in checked studies unresolved V genes cover under half, and the rest lacks a known reason. V and J calls and clone size come straight from that table; D and trimming were deduced from the DNA. The sample data list roughly 70,000 clones, and approximately 93% of these were observed just once. The ten largest clonotypes hold approximately 2.5% of the sample.

CDR1 and CDR2, looked up from the germline V gene, are MDHEN and SYDVKM. Taken from cysteine to phenylalanine, the CDR3 has 14 residues. Only the CDR3 DNA stays, 42 bases, in frame from base 1. V loses 8 bases, J loses 6 bases, and the germline ends lie 18 bases apart. The chain is assembled from TRBV28 and TRBJ2-3; the D segment could be TRBD2, given 7 matching bases. The sequenced sample was peripheral blood mononuclear cells (PBMCs). This clonotype originated in a human donor with classical Hodgkin lymphoma. The base sequence is TGTGCCAGCCTGGGGGCGGGAGTGGGGGATACGCAGTATTTT. Its protein reads: CASLGAGVGDTQYF.